This T cell receptor (beta chain) originates from a study of T cell responses to AZD1222 COVID-19 vaccine (dated by TCRdb to the early 2020s). As for the study more broadly: A total of about 240 trial participants underwent TCR sequencing, of whom some 210 received two doses of AZD1222 and about 25 received two doses of the MenACWY control vaccine. Trial participants were enrolled by age into 18-55, 56-69 and 70-plus year subgroups, with approximately 150, 28 and 58 TCR-sequenced participants respectively.

The CDR3 covers 14 residues, taking in both the cysteine and the phenylalanine. Only the CDR3 part of the read is kept: 42 bases, read in frame from the first base. Reading the germline V gene gives CDR1 SGHRS and CDR2 YFSETQ. V sheds 0 bases and J sheds 1 base, leaving 7 bases between their ends. Note on this clone: Its antigen remains undetermined. No much larger clone exists at a distance of one base, and base qualities are not known.

The time point label on this specimen signifies: about 28 days (+/-7) after the second vaccine dose. AZD1222 recipients given second doses at about 4 weeks or at about 12 weeks were pooled, since spike-specific TCR depth and breadth were not found to differ between the two schedules. Vaccinee samples were obtained from the UK trials COV001 and COV002, which included a single-blind randomized controlled phase 2/3 trial of AZD1222 (ChAdOx1 nCoV-19) in healthy adults. For TCRbeta chain sequencing, PBMC samples were collected from trial participants at day 0 and at day 28 after the second dose. The CDR3 regions of human TCRbeta chains were subjected to immunosequencing. In the original analysis: TCRs in the repertoires were compared against a reference library of SARS-CoV-2-specific TCRs that had been generated with the MIRA antigen-specificity platform. Breadth meant the fraction of unique TCRs that were SARS-CoV-2-associated, whereas depth meant the fraction of total T cells that were SARS-CoV-2-associated. Each spike-specific TCR was assigned to its reactive spike region and to a CD4 or CD8 class using the MIRA data. Log10-transformed breadth and depth values were compared by one-way ANOVA with Sidak's multiple comparisons tests. TCRdb took over this immuneACCESS table, retaining in-frame rearrangements with V and J assigned. Such tables are incomplete; in checked studies, under half of the missing clones stem from an unresolved V gene, and the remainder is unexplained. That table gives V, J and clone size, and the DNA gave D and trimming. A total of more than 100,000 clones appear in this sample, 91% of them only once. 1.9% of the sample is taken by the ten largest.

What the research found in general, with its limitations: Participants were mostly white British, with more females than males. The authors suggested clonal diversity may have been underestimated. Because no day 14 peak-response samples were available, repertoires were characterized only after the peak T cell response. Conclusions about previously exposed vaccinees are limited, since just five or six AZD1222 recipients were seropositive for SARS-CoV-2 at baseline. After two AZD1222 doses, both the breadth and the depth of spike-specific TCRs were significantly higher than at day 0 and than in MenACWY recipients. Nearly half of unique spike-specific TCRs reportedly recognized epitopes outside regions mutated in the B.1.351 and B.1.1.7 variants. In the small 56-69-year group, the increase in depth fell short of significance, most likely because of low power. Vaccine-associated CD4 TCRs spanned the whole spike protein, with dominant responses in regions 160-218 and 743-854.

This sequence originates from an adult who received the AZD1222 COVID-19 vaccine. The material was peripheral blood, obtained 28 days after the second AZD1222 dose. Here the chain combines TRBV5-1 and TRBJ1-1; no D gene call is confident. The CDR3 is CASSLGQRNTEAFF. The DNA sequence is as follows: TGCGCCAGCAGCTTGGGGCAGAGGAACACTGAAGCTTTCTTT.